Listed below are T cell receptor beta chains from one sample, sequenced in a study of cytomegalovirus exposure and HLA in healthy donors. Method: immunoSEQ multiplex PCR; TCRdb's copy keeps in-frame clones and lacks some. Of 220,000 or so clones in the sample, 80% to 85% are singletons; the top ten hold over 13%. Sequences were obtained from PBMCs. Receptor source: a woman aged 30 to 39 in good health and CMV-seropositive. CDR3s leave out the opening cysteine and the closing phenylalanine or tryptophan. Clone size appears in some rows only: once, few, many, or a class for an expanded clone.

clone_size | j_call | cdr3_length | v_call | cdr3_aa
NA | TRBJ2-1 | 12 | TRBV30 | AWSVLAGVGEQF
NA | TRBJ2-5 | 13 | TRBV30 | AWKPGLAGGETQY
many | TRBJ2-7 | 14 | TRBV28 | ASSSFTGTGSHEQY
NA | TRBJ1-1 | 14 | TRBV29-1 | SVRGRDRELRTEAF
once | TRBJ2-5 | 11 | TRBV10-3 | AIRKQEGETQY
NA | TRBJ1-1 | 10 | TRBV6-5 | ASSWGRPEAF
many | TRBJ2-1 | 13 | TRBV30 | AWSGVWGRVNEQF
NA | TRBJ2-1 | 11 | TRBV2 | ASSGSINNEQF
NA | TRBJ1-5 | 17 | TRBV30 | AWSPPRNPYPPSNQPQH
few | TRBJ1-5 | 13 | TRBV19 | ASTEQGGGNQPQH
NA | TRBJ2-3 | 10 | TRBV7-9 | ASSGQGDTQY
NA | TRBJ2-7 | 13 | TRBV7-9 | ASSAYGGEIDEQY
NA | TRBJ2-1 | 14 | TRBV2 | ASSVAGAISYNEQF
NA | TRBJ2-7 | 13 | TRBV27 | ASRRGTSGEYEQY
once | TRBJ2-7 | 12 | TRBV5-1 | ASSPGTGAHEQY
NA | TRBJ2-1 | 12 | TRBV4-1 | ASSQALQYNEQF
once | TRBJ1-1 | 12 | TRBV2 | ASSRRLMNTEAF
NA | TRBJ2-4 | 14 | TRBV6-4 | ASRRGLAGAKNIQY
once | TRBJ1-1 | 11 | TRBV19 | ASSSHRNTEAF
NA | TRBJ2-2 | 10 | TRBV29-1 | SAGLDGGELF
NA | TRBJ2-1 | 13 | TRBV6-1 | ASTLRDREYNEQF
NA | TRBJ1-2 | 11 | TRBV29-1 | SVDLGQRGGYT
NA | TRBJ1-3 | 12 | TRBV30 | AWSVRGGGNTIY
NA | TRBJ2-1 | 13 | TRBV28 | ASTRASGIFNEQF
NA | TRBJ2-7 | 12 | TRBV28 | ASRYGTSDYEQY
NA | TRBJ2-2 | 10 | TRBV2 | ASKETAGELF
NA | TRBJ1-1 | 9 | TRBV28 | ASSDRRRAF
NA | TRBJ1-4 | 13 | TRBV9 | ASSVEGSRPEKLF
NA | TRBJ2-1 | 13 | TRBV9 | ASSVDPRAGTEQF
NA | TRBJ2-7 | 12 | TRBV30 | ACLLWGSSYEQY
NA | TRBJ1-4 | 13 | TRBV9 | ASSVGPRQNEKLF
NA | TRBJ1-2 | 16 | TRBV30 | AWSVPAGRTGGDYGYT
NA | TRBJ2-3 | 12 | TRBV5-1 | ASSLAHSTDTQY
NA | TRBJ2-7 | 16 | TRBV19 | ASSLDGTGGLGSYEQY
NA | TRBJ1-2 | 16 | TRBV10-3 | AIGFGGQGIGANYGYT
NA | TRBJ1-3 | 12 | TRBV5-1 | ASSLAGGGNTIY
NA | TRBJ1-1 | 10 | TRBV30 | AWSSTNTEAF
NA | TRBJ1-4 | 11 | TRBV11-2 | ASSLDLIGTSV
NA | TRBJ1-2 | 10 | TRBV29-1 | SVDVGGNGYT
NA | TRBJ1-4 | 14 | TRBV30 | AWSVGSRGLGEKLF
NA | TRBJ2-1 | 14 | TRBV5-1 | ASSLKTGASYNEQF
many | TRBJ1-1 | 14 | TRBV6-5 | ASSYSVDRGAAEAF
NA | TRBJ2-2 | 13 | TRBV4-2 | ASSQDMSSTGELF
NA | TRBJ1-5 | 11 | TRBV6-1 | ASSVGGSQPQH
NA | TRBJ2-3 | 13 | TRBV6-5 | ASSYSWDNADTQY
NA | TRBJ1-1 | 12 | TRBV9 | ASSAEGGWTEAF
NA | TRBJ2-7 | 13 | TRBV28 | ASSVTTSAPYEQY
few | TRBJ2-3 | 15 | TRBV4-1 | ASSPLFLREVQDTQY
few | TRBJ1-5 | 13 | TRBV19 | ASSITGGGNQPQH
NA | TRBJ2-3 | 15 | TRBV5-6 | ASSLALAGRGGDTQY
NA | TRBJ1-3 | 11 | TRBV27 | ASSSPSGNTIY
NA | TRBJ2-1 | 12 | TRBV7-3 | ASSLSGSRNEQF
NA | TRBJ2-5 | 13 | TRBV28 | ASSPRTGFIETQY
NA | TRBJ2-2 | 14 | TRBV4-1 | ASTSVGTVNTGELF
NA | TRBJ2-1 | 10 | TRBV28 | ASRTGSNEQF
few | TRBJ1-5 | 12 | TRBV30 | AWSLGQGSQPQH
NA | TRBJ1-2 | 12 | TRBV27 | ASSLSTGLGGYT